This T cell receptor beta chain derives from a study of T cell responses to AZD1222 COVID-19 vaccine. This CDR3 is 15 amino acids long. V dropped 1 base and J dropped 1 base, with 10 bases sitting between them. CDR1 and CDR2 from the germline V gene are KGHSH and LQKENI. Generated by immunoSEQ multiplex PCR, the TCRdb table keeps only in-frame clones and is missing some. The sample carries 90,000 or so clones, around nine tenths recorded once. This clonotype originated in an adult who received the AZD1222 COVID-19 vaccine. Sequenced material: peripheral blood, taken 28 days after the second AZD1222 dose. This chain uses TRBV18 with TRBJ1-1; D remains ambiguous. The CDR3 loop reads CASSPRTTANTEAFF. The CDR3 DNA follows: TGTGCCAGCTCACCACGAACAACTGCGAACACTGAAGCTTTCTTT.